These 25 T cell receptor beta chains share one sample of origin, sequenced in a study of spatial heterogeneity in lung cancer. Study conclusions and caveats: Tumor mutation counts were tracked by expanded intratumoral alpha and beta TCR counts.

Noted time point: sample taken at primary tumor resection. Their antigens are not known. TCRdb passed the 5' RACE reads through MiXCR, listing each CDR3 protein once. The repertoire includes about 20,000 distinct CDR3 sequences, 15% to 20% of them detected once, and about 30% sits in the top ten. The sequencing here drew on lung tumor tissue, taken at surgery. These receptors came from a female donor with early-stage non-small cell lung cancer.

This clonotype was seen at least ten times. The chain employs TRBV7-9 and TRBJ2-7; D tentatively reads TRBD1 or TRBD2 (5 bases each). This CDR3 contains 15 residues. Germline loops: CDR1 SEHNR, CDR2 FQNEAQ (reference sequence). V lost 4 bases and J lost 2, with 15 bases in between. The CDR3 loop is CASSSPGLPPYEQYF. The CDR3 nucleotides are TGTGCCAGCAGCTCGCCGGGGCTACCGCCCTACGAGCAGTACTTC.

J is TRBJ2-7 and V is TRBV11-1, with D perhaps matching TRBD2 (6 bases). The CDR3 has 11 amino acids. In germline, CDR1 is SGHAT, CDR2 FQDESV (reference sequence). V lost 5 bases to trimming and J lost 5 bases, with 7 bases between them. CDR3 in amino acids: CASSPGDEQYF. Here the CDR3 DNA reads TGTGCCAGCAGCCCGGGGGACGAGCAGTACTTC. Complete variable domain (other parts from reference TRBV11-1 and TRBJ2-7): EAEVAQSPRYKITEKSQAVAFWCDPISGHATLYWYRQILGQGPELLVQFQDESVVDDSQLPKDRFSAERLKGVDSTLKIQPAELGDSAMYLCASSPGDEQYFGPGTRLTVT.

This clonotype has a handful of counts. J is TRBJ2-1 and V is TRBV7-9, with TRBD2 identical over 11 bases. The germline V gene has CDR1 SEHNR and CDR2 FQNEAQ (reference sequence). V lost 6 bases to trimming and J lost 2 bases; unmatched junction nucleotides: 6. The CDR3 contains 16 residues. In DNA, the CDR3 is TGTGCCAGCAGGCCCACTAGCGGGAGTACCTACAATGAGCAGTTCTTC. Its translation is CASRPTSGSTYNEQFF. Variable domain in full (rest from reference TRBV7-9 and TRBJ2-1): DTGVSQNPRHKITKRGQNVTFRCDPISEHNRLYWYRQTLGQGPEFLTYFQNEAQLEKSRLLSDRFSAERPKGSFSTLEIQRTEQGDSAMYLCASRPTSGSTYNEQFFGPGTRLTVL.

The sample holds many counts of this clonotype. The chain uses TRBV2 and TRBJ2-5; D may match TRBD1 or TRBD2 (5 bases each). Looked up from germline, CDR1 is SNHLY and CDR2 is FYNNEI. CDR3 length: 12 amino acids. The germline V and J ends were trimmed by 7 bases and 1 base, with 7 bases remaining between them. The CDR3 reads CASIGTQETQYF. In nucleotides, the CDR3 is TGTGCCAGCATAGGGACCCAAGAGACCCAGTACTTC.

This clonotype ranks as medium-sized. CDR3 sequence: CASSPSGSRFEEQFF. CDR3 DNA sequence: TGTGCCAGCAGTCCTTCCGGGTCAAGATTTGAGGAGCAGTTCTTC. The rearrangement uses TRBV7-3 and TRBJ2-1, with unresolved D. Germline V gives CDR1 SGHTA, CDR2 FQGTGA. CDR3 length: 15 residues. Trimming left V 6 bases short and J 10 bases short, with 22 bases between.

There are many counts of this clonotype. The CDR3 nucleotides are TGTGCCAGCAGTAGTTGGACAGGGACCTACGAGCAGTACTTC. It is translated as CASSSWTGTYEQYF. The chain joins TRBV12-3 or TRBV12-4 to TRBJ2-7, with TRBD1 matching 8 bases. With 5 bases clipped from V and 2 bases from J, the junction kept 5 bases outside the gene matches. This CDR3 spans 14 amino acids.

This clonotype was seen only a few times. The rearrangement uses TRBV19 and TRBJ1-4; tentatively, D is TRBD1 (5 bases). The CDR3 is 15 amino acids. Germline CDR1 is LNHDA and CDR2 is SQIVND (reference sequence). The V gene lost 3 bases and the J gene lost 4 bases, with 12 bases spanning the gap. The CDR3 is CASSMKTAFNEKLFF. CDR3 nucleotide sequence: TGTGCCAGTAGTATGAAGACAGCTTTTAATGAAAAACTGTTTTTT.

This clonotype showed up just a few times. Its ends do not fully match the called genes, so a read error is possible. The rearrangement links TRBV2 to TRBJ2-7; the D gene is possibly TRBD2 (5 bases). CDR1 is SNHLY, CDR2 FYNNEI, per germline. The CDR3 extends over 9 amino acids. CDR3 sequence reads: CASSAGSIF. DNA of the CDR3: TGTGCCAGCAGTGCGGGGAGCATCTTC.

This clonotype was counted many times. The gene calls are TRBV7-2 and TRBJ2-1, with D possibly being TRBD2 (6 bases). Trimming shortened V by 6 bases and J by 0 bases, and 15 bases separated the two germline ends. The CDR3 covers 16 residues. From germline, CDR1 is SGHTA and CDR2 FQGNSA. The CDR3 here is CASSTRGFGSYNEQFF. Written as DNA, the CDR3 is TGTGCCAGCAGTACCCGGGGGTTCGGCTCCTACAATGAGCAGTTCTTC.

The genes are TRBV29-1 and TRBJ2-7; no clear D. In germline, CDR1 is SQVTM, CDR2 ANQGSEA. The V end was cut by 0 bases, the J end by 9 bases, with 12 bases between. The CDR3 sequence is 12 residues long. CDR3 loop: CSVEERTSVQYF. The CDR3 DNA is TGCAGCGTTGAAGAGCGGACCTCCGTGCAGTACTTC.

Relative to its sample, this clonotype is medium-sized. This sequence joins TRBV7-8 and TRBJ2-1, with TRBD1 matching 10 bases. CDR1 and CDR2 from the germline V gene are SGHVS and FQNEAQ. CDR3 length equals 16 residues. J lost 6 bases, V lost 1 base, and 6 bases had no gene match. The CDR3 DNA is TGTGCCAGCAGCTTAGTTATAGGGACAGGGGTCAATGAGCAGTTCTTC. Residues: CASSLVIGTGVNEQFF.

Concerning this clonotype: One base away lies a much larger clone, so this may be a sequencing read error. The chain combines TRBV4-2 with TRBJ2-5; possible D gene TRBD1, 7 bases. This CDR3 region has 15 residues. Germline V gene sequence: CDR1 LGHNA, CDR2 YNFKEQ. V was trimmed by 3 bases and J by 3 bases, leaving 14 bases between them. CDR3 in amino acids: CASSQRDSYKETQYF. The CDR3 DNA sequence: TGTGCCAGCAGCCAGCGGGACAGCTATAAAGAGACCCAGTACTTC.

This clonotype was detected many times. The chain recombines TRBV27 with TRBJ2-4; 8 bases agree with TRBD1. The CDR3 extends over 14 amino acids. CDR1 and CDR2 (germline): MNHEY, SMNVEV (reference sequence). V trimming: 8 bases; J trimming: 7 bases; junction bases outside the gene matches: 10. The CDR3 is CASRKDRGVNIQYF. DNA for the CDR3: TGTGCCAGCCGGAAAGACAGGGGCGTTAACATTCAGTACTTC.

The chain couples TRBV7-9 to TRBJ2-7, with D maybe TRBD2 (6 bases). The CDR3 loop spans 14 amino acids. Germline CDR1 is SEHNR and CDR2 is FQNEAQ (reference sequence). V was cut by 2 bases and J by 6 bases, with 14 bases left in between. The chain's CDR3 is CASSLRGGPSEQYF. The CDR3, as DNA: TGTGCCAGCAGCTTAAGAGGAGGGCCGAGCGAGCAGTACTTC. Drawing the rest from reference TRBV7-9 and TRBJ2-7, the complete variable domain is DTGVSQNPRHKITKRGQNVTFRCDPISEHNRLYWYRQTLGQGPEFLTYFQNEAQLEKSRLLSDRFSAERPKGSFSTLEIQRTEQGDSAMYLCASSLRGGPSEQYFGPGTRLTVT.

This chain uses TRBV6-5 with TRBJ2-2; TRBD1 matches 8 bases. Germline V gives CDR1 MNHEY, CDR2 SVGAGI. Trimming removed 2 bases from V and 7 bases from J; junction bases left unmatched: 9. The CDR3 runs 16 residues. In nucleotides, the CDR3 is TGTGCCAGCAGTTACCTTAGGACAGGGAAGGTCGGGGAGCTGTTTTTT. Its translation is CASSYLRTGKVGELFF.

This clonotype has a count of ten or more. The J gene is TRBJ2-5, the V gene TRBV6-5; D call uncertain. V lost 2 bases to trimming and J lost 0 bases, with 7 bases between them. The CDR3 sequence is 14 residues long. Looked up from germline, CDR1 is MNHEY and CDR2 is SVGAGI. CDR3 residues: CASSYGWNQETQYF. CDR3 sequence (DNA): TGTGCCAGCAGTTACGGCTGGAACCAAGAGACCCAGTACTTC.

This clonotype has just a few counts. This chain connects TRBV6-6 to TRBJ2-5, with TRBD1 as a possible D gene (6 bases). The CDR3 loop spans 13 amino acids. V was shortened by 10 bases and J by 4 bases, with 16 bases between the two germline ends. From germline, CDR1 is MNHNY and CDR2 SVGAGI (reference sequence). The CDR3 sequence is CAISRGNLETQYF. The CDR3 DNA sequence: TGTGCCATCTCAAGGGGGAATTTAGAGACCCAGTACTTC.

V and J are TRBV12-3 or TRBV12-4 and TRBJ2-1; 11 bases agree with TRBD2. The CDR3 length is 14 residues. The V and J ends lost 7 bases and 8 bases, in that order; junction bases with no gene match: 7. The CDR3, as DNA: TGTGCCAGCACCCTAGCGGGAGGTAGGGATGAGCAGTTCTTC. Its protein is CASTLAGGRDEQFF.

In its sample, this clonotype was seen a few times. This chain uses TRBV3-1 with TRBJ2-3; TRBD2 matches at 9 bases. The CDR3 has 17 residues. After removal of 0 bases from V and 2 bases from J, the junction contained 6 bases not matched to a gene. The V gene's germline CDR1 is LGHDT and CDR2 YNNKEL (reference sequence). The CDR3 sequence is CASSQDGAGGPTDTQYF. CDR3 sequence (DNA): TGTGCCAGCAGCCAAGATGGCGCGGGAGGGCCCACAGATACGCAGTATTTT.

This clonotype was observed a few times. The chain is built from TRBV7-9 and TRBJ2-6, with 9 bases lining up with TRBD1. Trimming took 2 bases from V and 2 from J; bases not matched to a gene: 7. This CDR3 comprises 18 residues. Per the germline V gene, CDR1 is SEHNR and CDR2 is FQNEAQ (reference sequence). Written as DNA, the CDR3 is TGTGCCAGCAGCTTACCGGGGGACAGGGCTGCTGGGGCCAACGTCCTGACTTTC. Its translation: CASSLPGDRAAGANVLTF.

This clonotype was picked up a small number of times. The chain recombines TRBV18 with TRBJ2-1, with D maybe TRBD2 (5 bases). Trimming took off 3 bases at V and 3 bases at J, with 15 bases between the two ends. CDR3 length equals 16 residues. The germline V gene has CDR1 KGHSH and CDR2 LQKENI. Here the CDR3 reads CASSPDSPAGYNEQFF. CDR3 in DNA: TGTGCCAGCTCACCGGACTCGCCGGCGGGCTACAATGAGCAGTTCTTC. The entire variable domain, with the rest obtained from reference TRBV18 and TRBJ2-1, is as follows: NAGVMQNPRHLVRRRGQEARLRCSPMKGHSHVYWYRQLPEEGLKFMVYLQKENIIDESGMPKERFSAEFPKEGPSILRIQQVVRGDSAAYFCASSPDSPAGYNEQFFGPGTRLTVL.

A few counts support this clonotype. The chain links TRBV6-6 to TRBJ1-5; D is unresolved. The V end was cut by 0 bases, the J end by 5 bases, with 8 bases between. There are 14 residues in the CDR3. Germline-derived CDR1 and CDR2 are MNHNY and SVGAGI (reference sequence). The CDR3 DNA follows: TGTGCCAGCAGTTACTCGCCACCTTATCAGCCCCAGCATTTT. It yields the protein CASSYSPPYQPQHF.

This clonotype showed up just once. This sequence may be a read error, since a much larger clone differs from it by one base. DNA for the CDR3: TGTGCCAGCAGGGTGCAGGGGAGGGGCACAGATACGCAGTATTTT. This translates into CASRVQGRGTDTQYF. The chain combines TRBV7-8 with TRBJ2-3, with D maybe TRBD2 (7 bases). From germline, CDR1 is SGHVS and CDR2 FQNEAQ. There are 15 residues in the CDR3. V shed 6 bases and J shed 1 base, with 14 bases lying between them.

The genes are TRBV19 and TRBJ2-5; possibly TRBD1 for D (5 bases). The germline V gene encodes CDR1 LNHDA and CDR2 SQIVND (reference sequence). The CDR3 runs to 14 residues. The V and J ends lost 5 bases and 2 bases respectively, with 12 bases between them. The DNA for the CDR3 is TGTGCCAGTAGTCCCCCCCAGGGACAAGAGACCCAGTACTTC. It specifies CASSPPQGQETQYF.

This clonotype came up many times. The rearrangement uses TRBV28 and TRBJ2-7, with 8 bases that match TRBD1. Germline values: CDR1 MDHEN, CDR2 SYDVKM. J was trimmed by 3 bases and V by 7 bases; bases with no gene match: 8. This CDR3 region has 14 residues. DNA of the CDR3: TGTGCCAGCATCCCTGCGGGACAGGTCTACGAGCAGTACTTC. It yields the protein CASIPAGQVYEQYF.